This T cell receptor beta chain came from a study of CD8 T cells in ankylosing spondylitis. Findings and limits, study-wide: Both synovial fluid and blood in reactive arthritis had previously been reported to carry some motif variants. For ankylosing spondylitis blood, a TCR beta motif of 7 or 8 highly homologous variants appeared characteristic.

Notes on this clonotype: Its target is unknown. Its ends do not fully match the called genes, so a read error is possible.

TCRdb itself ran the 5' RACE reads through MiXCR, one entry per CDR3 protein. The data hold roughly 700,000 distinct CDR3 sequences, with 15% to 20% observed a single time. The CDR3 runs 15 residues. This TCR derives from a male donor with ankylosing spondylitis. Sequencing used blood, either unsorted or a sorted T cell fraction (not recorded which). This chain uses TRBV12-3 or TRBV12-4 with TRBJ1-4; possible D gene TRBD1, 5 bases. CDR3 loop: CAGRRGIATNEKLFF. The CDR3 DNA reads TGTGCCGGCAGGAGGGGTATCGCAACTAATGAAAAACTGTTTTTT.